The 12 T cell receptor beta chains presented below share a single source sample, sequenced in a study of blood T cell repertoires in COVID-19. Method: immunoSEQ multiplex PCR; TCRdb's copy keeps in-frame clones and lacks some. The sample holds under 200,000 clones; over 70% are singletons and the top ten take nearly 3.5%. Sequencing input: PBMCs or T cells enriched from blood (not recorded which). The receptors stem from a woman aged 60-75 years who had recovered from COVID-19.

CDR3 nucleotides: TGTGCCAGCACCAAATGGACAGGGACTTATCAGCCCCAGCATTTT. This encodes CASTKWTGTYQPQHF. The chain has TRBV5-6 and TRBJ1-5; 8 bases align to TRBD1. Per germline, CDR1 SGHDT and CDR2 YYEEEE. The V segment lost 6 bases and the J segment 5 bases; nucleotides outside the gene matches: 10. The CDR3 sequence is 15 residues long.

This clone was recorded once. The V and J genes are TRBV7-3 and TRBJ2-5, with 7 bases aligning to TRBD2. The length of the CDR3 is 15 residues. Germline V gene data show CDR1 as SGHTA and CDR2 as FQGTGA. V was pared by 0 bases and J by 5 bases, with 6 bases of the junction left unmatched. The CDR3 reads CASSLTGGRMETQYF. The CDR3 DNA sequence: TGTGCCAGCAGCTTAACCGGGGGGAGGATGGAGACCCAGTACTTC.

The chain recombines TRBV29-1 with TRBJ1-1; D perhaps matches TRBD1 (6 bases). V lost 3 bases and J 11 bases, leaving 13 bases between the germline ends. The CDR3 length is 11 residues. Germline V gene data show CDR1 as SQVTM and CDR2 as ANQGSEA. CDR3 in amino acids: CSVEGTQRAFF. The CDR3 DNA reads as TGCAGCGTTGAGGGGACACAGCGGGCTTTCTTT.

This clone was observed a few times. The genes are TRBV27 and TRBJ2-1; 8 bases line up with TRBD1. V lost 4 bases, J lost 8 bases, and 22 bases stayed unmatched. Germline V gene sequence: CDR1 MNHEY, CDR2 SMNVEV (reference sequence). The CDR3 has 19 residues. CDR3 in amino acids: CASSSSHPDRQGLEDEQFF. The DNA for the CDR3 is TGTGCCAGCAGTTCGAGTCACCCTGATCGACAGGGGCTAGAGGATGAGCAGTTCTTC.

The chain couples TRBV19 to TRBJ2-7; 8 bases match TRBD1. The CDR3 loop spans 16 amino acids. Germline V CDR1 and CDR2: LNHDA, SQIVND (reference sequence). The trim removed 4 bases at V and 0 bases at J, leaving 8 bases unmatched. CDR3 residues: CASSTKTGDFSYEQYF. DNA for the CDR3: TGTGCCAGTAGTACCAAGACAGGGGACTTCTCCTACGAGCAGTACTTC.

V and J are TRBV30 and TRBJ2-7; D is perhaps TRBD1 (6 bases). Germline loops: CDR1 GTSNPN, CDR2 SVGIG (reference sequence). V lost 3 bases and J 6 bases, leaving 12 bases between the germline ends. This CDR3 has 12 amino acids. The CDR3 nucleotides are TGTGCCTGGAGCACAGGGCAGCGCGAGCAGTACTTC. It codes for CAWSTGQREQYF.

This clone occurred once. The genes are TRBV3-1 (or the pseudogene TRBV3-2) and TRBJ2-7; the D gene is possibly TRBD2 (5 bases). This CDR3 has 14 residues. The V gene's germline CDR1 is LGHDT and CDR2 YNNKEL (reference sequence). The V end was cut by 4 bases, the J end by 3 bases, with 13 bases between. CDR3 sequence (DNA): TGTGCCAGCAGCCTCGGAGGAGCGGACTACGAGCAGTACTTC. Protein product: CASSLGGADYEQYF.

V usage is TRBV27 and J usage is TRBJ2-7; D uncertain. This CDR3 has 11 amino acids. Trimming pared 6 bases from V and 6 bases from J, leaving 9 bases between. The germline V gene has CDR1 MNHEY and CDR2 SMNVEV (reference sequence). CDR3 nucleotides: TGTGCCAGCAGCCCTCTCGGCGAGCAGTACTTC. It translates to CASSPLGEQYF.

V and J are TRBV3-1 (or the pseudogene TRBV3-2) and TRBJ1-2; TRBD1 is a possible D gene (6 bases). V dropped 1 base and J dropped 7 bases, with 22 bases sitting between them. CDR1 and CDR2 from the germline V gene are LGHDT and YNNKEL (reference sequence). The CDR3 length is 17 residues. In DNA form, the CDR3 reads TGTGCCAGCAGCCAAGGAGTGTATCTAAGGACAGCAGTTGGCTACACCTTC. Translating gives CASSQGVYLRTAVGYTF.

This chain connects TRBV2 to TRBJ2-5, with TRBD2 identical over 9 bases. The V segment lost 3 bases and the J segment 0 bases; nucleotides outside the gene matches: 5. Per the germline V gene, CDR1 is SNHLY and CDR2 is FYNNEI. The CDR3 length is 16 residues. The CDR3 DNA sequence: TGTGCCAGCAGTGAGCTGAGCGGGGGGTACCAAGAGACCCAGTACTTC. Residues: CASSELSGGYQETQYF.

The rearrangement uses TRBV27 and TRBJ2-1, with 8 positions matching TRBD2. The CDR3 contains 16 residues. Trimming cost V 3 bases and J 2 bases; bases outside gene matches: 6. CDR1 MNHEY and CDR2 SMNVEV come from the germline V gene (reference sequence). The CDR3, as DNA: TGTGCCAGCAGTTTCCGACTAGCGAGTCCCTACAATGAGCAGTTCTTC. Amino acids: CASSFRLASPYNEQFF.

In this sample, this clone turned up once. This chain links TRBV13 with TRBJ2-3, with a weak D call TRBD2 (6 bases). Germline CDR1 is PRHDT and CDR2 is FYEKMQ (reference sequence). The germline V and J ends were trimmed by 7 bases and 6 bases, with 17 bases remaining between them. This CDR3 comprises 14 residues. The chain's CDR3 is CASTEAGGWDTQYF. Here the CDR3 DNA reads TGTGCCAGCACCGAGGCTGGGGGGTGGGATACGCAGTATTTT.